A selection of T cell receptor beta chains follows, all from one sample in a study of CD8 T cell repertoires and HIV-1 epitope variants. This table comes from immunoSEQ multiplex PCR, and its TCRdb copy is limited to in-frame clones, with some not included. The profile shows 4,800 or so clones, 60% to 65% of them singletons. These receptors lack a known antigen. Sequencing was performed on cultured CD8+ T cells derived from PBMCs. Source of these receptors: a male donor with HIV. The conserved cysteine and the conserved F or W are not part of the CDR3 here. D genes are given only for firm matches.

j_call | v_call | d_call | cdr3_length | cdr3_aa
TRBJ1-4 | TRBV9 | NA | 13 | ASSEGGDKAEKLF
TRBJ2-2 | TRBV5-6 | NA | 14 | ASSSGQGIFPGELF
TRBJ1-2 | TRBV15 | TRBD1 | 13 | ATSRAQGDGYGYT
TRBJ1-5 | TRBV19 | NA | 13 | ASSIREISNQPQH
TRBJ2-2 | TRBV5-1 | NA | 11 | ASQWGDTGELF
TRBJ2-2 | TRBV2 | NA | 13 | ASSEDAGGAGELF
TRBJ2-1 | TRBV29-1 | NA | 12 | SVEDTESYNEQF
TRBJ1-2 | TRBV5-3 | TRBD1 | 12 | ASSDPGTGVLGA
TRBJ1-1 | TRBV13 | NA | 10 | ASSLGETEAF
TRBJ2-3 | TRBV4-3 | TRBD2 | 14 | ASSQTRDYFSDTQY
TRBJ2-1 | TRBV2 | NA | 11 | ASSYSSYNEQF
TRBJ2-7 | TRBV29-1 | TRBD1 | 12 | SVESGDRAYEQY
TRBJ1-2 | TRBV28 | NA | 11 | ASSFYAGDGYT
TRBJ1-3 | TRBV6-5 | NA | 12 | ASSYGVSGNTIY
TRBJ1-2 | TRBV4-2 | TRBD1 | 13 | ASSQENRGSYGYT
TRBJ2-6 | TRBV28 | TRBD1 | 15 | ASSPPQGAGGANVLT
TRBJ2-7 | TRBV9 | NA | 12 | ASSVSGGMDEQY
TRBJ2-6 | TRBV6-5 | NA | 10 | ASSPSGNVLT
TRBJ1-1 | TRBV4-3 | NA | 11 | ASSQGWNTEAF
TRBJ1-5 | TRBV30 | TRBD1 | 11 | AWSVRGLQPQH
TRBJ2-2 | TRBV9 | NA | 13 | ASSPQTLNTGELF
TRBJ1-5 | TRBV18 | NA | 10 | ASSPGDPVQH
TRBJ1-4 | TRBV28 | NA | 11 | ASSLPTGEKLF
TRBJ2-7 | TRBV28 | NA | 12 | ASSLYGGTHEQY
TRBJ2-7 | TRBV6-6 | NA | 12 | ASSYSGPTYEQY
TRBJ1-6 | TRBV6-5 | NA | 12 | ASSPPGYNSPLH
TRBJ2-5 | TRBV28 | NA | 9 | ASSFRETQY